Below, 22 T cell receptor beta chains from the same sample are listed, as sequenced in a study of identical twins. TCRdb itself ran the 5' RACE reads through MiXCR, one entry per CDR3 protein. The table lists under 900,000 distinct CDR3 sequences, over 15% of them singletons, with about an eighth in the top ten. These data were also reused for a study on T cells expressing NK-cell markers.

The specimen sequenced was PBMCs. Receptors originate from a woman younger than 35 in good health.

This chain links TRBV6-2 or TRBV6-3 with TRBJ2-7; 13 nucleotides match TRBD2. Trimming cost V 6 bases and J 3 bases; bases outside gene matches: 5. Germline lookup yields CDR1 MNHEY and CDR2 SVGEGT. The CDR3 contains 15 residues. CDR3 residues: CASRILAGGIYEQYF. CDR3 in DNA: TGTGCCAGCAGAATACTAGCGGGAGGGATCTACGAGCAGTACTTC.

CDR3 protein: CSARVTGPVDHTQYF. CDR3 nucleotide sequence: TGCAGTGCTAGAGTTACCGGACCCGTAGACCATACGCAGTATTTT. This chain joins TRBV20-1 and TRBJ2-3; D unresolved. The length of the CDR3 is 15 residues. CDR1 is DFQATT and CDR2 is SNEGSKA in the germline V gene (reference sequence). Trimming cost V 1 base and J 7 bases, with 18 bases left between them.

This clonotype was seen ten or more times. J is TRBJ1-2 and V is TRBV20-1, with a possible D match to TRBD1 (5 bases). The CDR3 has 14 residues. V shed 3 bases and J shed 1 base, with 12 bases lying between them. CDR1 DFQATT and CDR2 SNEGSKA come from the germline V gene (reference sequence). The CDR3, as DNA: TGCAGTGCTAGCCTCCCGGGGGATAACTATGGCTACACCTTC. This sequence encodes CSASLPGDNYGYTF.

This chain connects TRBV7-6 to TRBJ2-1; D might be TRBD1 (6 bases). CDR3 length: 15 residues. Germline loops: CDR1 SGHVS, CDR2 FNYEAQ. V was trimmed by 0 bases and J by 7 bases, leaving 13 bases between them. The CDR3 sequence: CASSLAGAMGNEQFF. Written as DNA, the CDR3 is TGTGCCAGCAGCTTAGCGGGGGCCATGGGAAATGAGCAGTTCTTC.

This clonotype was found a few times. The chain has TRBV5-5 and TRBJ2-1, with 15 nucleotides matching TRBD2. With 4 bases clipped from V and 9 bases from J, the junction kept 8 bases outside the gene matches. Germline V CDR1 and CDR2: SGHKS, YYEKEE (reference sequence). The CDR3 is 16 residues long. The CDR3 DNA is TGTGCCAGCAGCCCAATCCGGACTAGCGGGGGGGGTGAGCAGTTCTTC. Translated, it gives CASSPIRTSGGGEQFF.

This clonotype was counted a few times. CDR3 bases: TGTGCCATCAGTGAGGGGGGTTTTTACGAGCAGTACTTC. As protein: CAISEGGFYEQYF. The chain carries TRBV10-3 and TRBJ2-7; D possibly uses TRBD1 or TRBD2 (5 bases each). V gave up 2 bases and J gave up 4 bases, with 9 bases separating them. The germline V gene encodes CDR1 ENHRY and CDR2 SYGVKD. The CDR3 is 13 residues long.

At least ten counts were recorded for this clonotype. The CDR3 is CASHLGPGRLMGYTF. Here the CDR3 DNA reads TGTGCCAGCCACCTTGGGCCGGGACGGCTTATGGGCTACACCTTC. This chain links TRBV12-3 or TRBV12-4 with TRBJ1-2, with D possibly TRBD1 on 5 matching bases. V was cut by 8 bases and J by 8 bases, with 24 bases left in between. The CDR3 has 15 amino acids.

The V and J genes are TRBV7-2 and TRBJ2-1; 8 nucleotides agree with TRBD1. CDR1 is SGHTA, CDR2 FQGNSA, per germline. The CDR3 is 16 amino acids. Germline trimming cut 1 base from V and 3 bases from J; bases unmatched to any gene: 5. CDR3 in amino acids: CASSLVWDRLYNEQFF. The DNA of the CDR3 is TGTGCCAGCAGCTTAGTCTGGGACAGGCTCTACAATGAGCAGTTCTTC.

This chain uses TRBV10-3 with TRBJ2-3; 15 nucleotides line up with TRBD2. CDR3 length: 15 amino acids. The trim removed 11 bases at V and 4 bases at J, leaving 7 bases unmatched. CDR1 ENHRY and CDR2 SYGVKD come from the germline V gene. The CDR3 protein is CASGLAGGLADTQYF. The CDR3 DNA sequence: TGTGCCTCCGGACTAGCGGGGGGGCTGGCAGATACGCAGTATTTT.

This clonotype was seen many times. This chain connects TRBV10-1 to TRBJ2-5; 11 bases are shared with TRBD2. CDR3 length: 16 amino acids. Germline lookup yields CDR1 WNHNN and CDR2 SYGVQD (reference sequence). Trimming cost V 3 bases and J 1 base; bases outside gene matches: 4. The CDR3 here is CASSEGLAGGQETQYF. The CDR3 coding sequence is TGCGCCAGCAGTGAAGGACTAGCGGGTGGCCAAGAGACCCAGTACTTC.

This chain uses TRBV5-5 with TRBJ2-5; possibly TRBD2 for D (6 bases). CDR3 size: 13 residues. Trimming shortened V by 4 bases and J by 5 bases, and 12 bases separated the two germline ends. The germline V gene has CDR1 SGHKS and CDR2 YYEKEE (reference sequence). The CDR3 sequence is CASSKGGRETQYF. For the CDR3, the DNA is TGTGCCAGCAGCAAGGGAGGTCGGGAGACCCAGTACTTC.

The chain uses TRBV4-1 and TRBJ2-2, with no clear D. Germline CDR1 is MGHRA and CDR2 is YSYEKL. V dropped 6 bases and J dropped 1 base, with 6 bases sitting between them. CDR3 size: 13 residues. The CDR3 DNA reads TGCGCCAGCAGTTGGGTGAACACCGGGGAGCTGTTTTTT. It is translated as CASSWVNTGELFF.

This clonotype was detected a few times. The genes are TRBV18 and TRBJ2-1, with D unresolved. CDR3 length: 13 residues. Germline-derived CDR1 and CDR2 are KGHSH and LQKENI. Trimming stripped 3 bases from V and 5 bases from J, with 8 bases between. CDR3 DNA: TGTGCCAGCTCACCCATAGACAACAATGAGCAGTTCTTC. Amino acids: CASSPIDNNEQFF.

This chain joins TRBV6-1 and TRBJ2-7; the match to TRBD1 covers 7 bases. J was trimmed by 2 bases and V by 4 bases; bases with no gene match: 5. Germline values: CDR1 MNHNS, CDR2 SASEGT. The CDR3 spans 14 residues. CDR3 nucleotide sequence: TGTGCCAGCAGTGGACAGGGTTACCCCTACGAGCAGTACTTC. Encoded protein: CASSGQGYPYEQYF.

This clonotype occurred a few times. The CDR3 DNA follows: TGTGCCAGCACCGGATCGTTTGGGGGGTACGCCGGGGAGCAGTACTTC. Its protein product is CASTGSFGGYAGEQYF. The chain carries TRBV6-2 or TRBV6-3 and TRBJ2-7; perhaps TRBD2 as D (6 bases). This CDR3 comprises 16 residues. Trimming pared 7 bases from V and 7 bases from J, leaving 26 bases between. The germline V gene has CDR1 MNHEY and CDR2 SVGEGT.

The chain recombines TRBV20-1 with TRBJ2-2; D possibly matches TRBD1 or TRBD2 (7 bases each). Trimming pared 8 bases from V and 3 bases from J, leaving 16 bases between. The CDR3 runs 14 residues. CDR1 and CDR2 from the germline V gene are DFQATT and SNEGSKA (reference sequence). CDR3 in amino acids: CSTARGRDTGELFF. The CDR3 DNA is TGCAGTACAGCCAGGGGGAGGGACACCGGGGAGCTGTTTTTT.

CDR3 nucleotide sequence: TGCGCCAGCAGCTTGGGTTCGCAGTTCGTCAATGAGCAGTTCTTC. This translates into CASSLGSQFVNEQFF. This chain links TRBV5-1 with TRBJ2-1; D not certain. CDR3 length: 15 amino acids. Trimming pared 0 bases from V and 6 bases from J, leaving 13 bases between. CDR1 SGHRS and CDR2 YFSETQ come from the germline V gene.

This clonotype was seen a handful of times. The genes are TRBV6-1 and TRBJ2-1, with a tentative D call TRBD1 (5 bases). The CDR3 is made up of 11 amino acids. CDR1 is MNHNS and CDR2 is SASEGT in the germline V gene. Trimming removed 6 bases at V and 9 bases at J, with 9 bases between. The CDR3 here is CASRPQGEQFF. The CDR3 DNA reads TGTGCCAGCAGACCTCAGGGTGAGCAGTTCTTC.

This clonotype has more than one count but fewer than ten. The CDR3 spells CASSPASGEAKNIQYF. The CDR3 nucleotides read TGTGCCAGCTCACCAGCTAGCGGAGAAGCCAAAAACATTCAGTACTTC. This chain joins TRBV18 and TRBJ2-4; TRBD2 matches 7 bases. Unmatched junction bases numbered 4, after V lost 2 bases and J lost 0 bases. The germline V gene encodes CDR1 KGHSH and CDR2 LQKENI. The CDR3 sequence is 16 residues long.

This chain uses TRBV6-1 with TRBJ2-7, with 8 nucleotides matching TRBD1. The CDR3 consists of 14 residues. The trim removed 6 bases at V and 6 bases at J, leaving 10 bases unmatched. CDR1 and CDR2 from the germline V gene are MNHNS and SASEGT. CDR3 sequence reads: CASRAGTGRSEQYF. The CDR3 DNA follows: TGTGCCAGCAGGGCCGGGACAGGTAGGTCCGAGCAGTACTTC.

This clonotype was counted between two and nine times. The chain links TRBV12-3 or TRBV12-4 to TRBJ1-2, with D perhaps matching TRBD1 (5 bases). The germline V and J ends were trimmed by 7 bases and 3 bases, with 12 bases remaining between them. The CDR3 is made up of 13 amino acids. CDR3 DNA: TGTGCCAGCATGCGGGACGACGACTATGGCTACACCTTC. Its protein is CASMRDDDYGYTF.

This clonotype came up a few times. The gene calls are TRBV11-2 and TRBJ1-1; D gene unclear. In germline, CDR1 is SGHAT, CDR2 FQNNGV. The V gene lost 0 bases and the J gene lost 5 bases, with 19 bases spanning the gap. The CDR3 is made up of 17 amino acids. CDR3 sequence (DNA): TGTGCCAGCAGCTTAGAGGGTTGGGAACGATCCAGAACTGAAGCTTTCTTT. This codes for CASSLEGWERSRTEAFF.